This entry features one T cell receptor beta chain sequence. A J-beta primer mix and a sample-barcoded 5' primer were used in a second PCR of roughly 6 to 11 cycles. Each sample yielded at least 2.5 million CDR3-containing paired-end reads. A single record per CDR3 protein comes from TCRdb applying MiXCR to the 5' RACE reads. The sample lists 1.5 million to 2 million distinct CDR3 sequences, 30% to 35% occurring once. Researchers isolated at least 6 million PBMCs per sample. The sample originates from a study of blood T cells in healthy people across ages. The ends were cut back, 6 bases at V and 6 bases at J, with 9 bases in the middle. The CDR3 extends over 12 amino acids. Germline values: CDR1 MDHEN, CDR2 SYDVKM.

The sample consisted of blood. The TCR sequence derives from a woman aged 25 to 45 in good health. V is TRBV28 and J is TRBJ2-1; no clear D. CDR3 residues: CASRNNLNEQFF. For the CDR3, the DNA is TGTGCCAGCAGGAACAATCTCAATGAGCAGTTCTTC.